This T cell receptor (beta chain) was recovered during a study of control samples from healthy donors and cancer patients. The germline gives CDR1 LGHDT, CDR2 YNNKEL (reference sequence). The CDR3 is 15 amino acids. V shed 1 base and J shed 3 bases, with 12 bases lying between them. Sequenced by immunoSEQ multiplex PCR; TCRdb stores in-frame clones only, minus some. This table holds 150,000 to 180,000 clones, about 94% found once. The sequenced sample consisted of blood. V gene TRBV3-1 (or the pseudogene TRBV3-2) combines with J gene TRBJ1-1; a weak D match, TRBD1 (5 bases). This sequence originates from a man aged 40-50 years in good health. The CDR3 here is CASSQVPGLHTEAFF. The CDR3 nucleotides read TGTGCCAGCAGCCAAGTACCGGGACTGCACACTGAAGCTTTCTTT.